These 8 T cell receptor beta chains originate from one sample sequenced in a study of blood T cell repertoires in COVID-19. Sequenced by immunoSEQ multiplex PCR; TCRdb stores in-frame clones only, minus some. The data show fewer than 250,000 clones, 84% seen once. The sample comprised peripheral blood. The receptors here all came from a man aged 45-60 years with acute or convalescent COVID-19.

This rearrangement joins TRBV30 to TRBJ2-7; tentative D call: TRBD1 (5 bases). Germline CDR1 is GTSNPN and CDR2 is SVGIG (reference sequence). CDR3 size: 13 residues. V lost 1 base to trimming and J lost 6 bases, with 13 bases between them. CDR3 nucleotide sequence: TGTGCCTGGAGTGCAGACAGCGCCTCCGAGCAGTACTTC. It translates to CAWSADSASEQYF. Full variable domain (outside the CDR3, taken from reference TRBV30 and TRBJ2-7): SQTIHQWPATLVQPVGSPLSLECTVEGTSNPNLYWYRQAAGRGLQLLFYSVGIGQISSEVPQNLSASRPQDRQFILSSKKLLLSDSGFYLCAWSADSASEQYFGPGTRLTVT.

The chain carries TRBV3-1 (or the pseudogene TRBV3-2) and TRBJ1-3; 12 nucleotides line up with TRBD1. The CDR3 runs 19 residues. The V gene end was trimmed by 1 base and the J gene end by 4 bases; junction bases not matched to a gene: 11. Germline loops: CDR1 LGHDT, CDR2 YNNKEL (reference sequence). CDR3 amino acids: CASSQGFPGQGAEGNTIYF. The CDR3 coding sequence is TGTGCCAGCAGCCAAGGTTTCCCGGGACAGGGGGCAGAAGGAAACACCATATATTTT.

This clone appeared a single time. The chain carries TRBV7-2 and TRBJ1-1; 7 nucleotides match TRBD1. V lost 3 bases, J lost 5 bases, and 3 bases stayed unmatched. There are 13 residues in the CDR3. Per the germline V gene, CDR1 is SGHTA and CDR2 is FQGNSA. CDR3 sequence reads: CASSFQGGTEAFF. CDR3 nucleotide sequence: TGTGCCAGCAGCTTTCAGGGGGGAACTGAAGCTTTCTTT.

The chain has TRBV7-8 and TRBJ2-4, with 8 bases matching TRBD2. The CDR3 totals 16 residues. Germline trimming cut 0 bases from V and 1 base from J; bases unmatched to any gene: 2. Germline CDR1 SGHVS, CDR2 FQNEAQ. The CDR3: CASSLAGGGAKNIQYF. Written as DNA, the CDR3 is TGTGCCAGCAGCTTAGCGGGCGGGGGGGCCAAAAACATTCAGTACTTC.

The chain carries TRBV6-5 and TRBJ1-2, with TRBD1 identical over 7 bases. Germline V CDR1 and CDR2: MNHEY, SVGAGI. Unmatched junction bases numbered 6, after V lost 6 bases and J lost 5 bases. The CDR3 contains 13 residues. This CDR3 is CASSLGGQYGYTF. For the CDR3, the DNA is TGTGCCAGCAGCTTGGGGGGACAGTATGGCTACACCTTC.

This chain links TRBV9 with TRBJ2-5; perhaps TRBD1 as D (5 bases). Germline V gives CDR1 SGDLS, CDR2 YYNGEE. Trimming stripped 0 bases from V and 5 bases from J, with 14 bases between. The CDR3 is 15 residues long. The CDR3 nucleotides are TGTGCCAGCAGCGTAGTTTCAGGGCTGGAGGAGACCCAGTACTTC. It specifies CASSVVSGLEETQYF.

The chain links TRBV27 to TRBJ1-1; no clear D gene. Germline V gene data show CDR1 as MNHEY and CDR2 as SMNVEV (reference sequence). This CDR3 contains 15 residues. V shed 7 bases and J shed 4 bases, with 19 bases lying between them. Here the CDR3 DNA reads TGTGCCAGCATTTTCGTGACGGGAGGCGGCACTGAAGCTTTCTTT. Protein product: CASIFVTGGGTEAFF.

V is TRBV5-4 and J is TRBJ2-2; maybe TRBD1 (6 bases). Germline V gene data show CDR1 as SGHNT and CDR2 as YYREEE (reference sequence). The CDR3 length is 14 residues. V was shortened by 4 bases and J by 6 bases, with 13 bases between the two germline ends. The CDR3 DNA is TGTGCCAGCAGCACAACAGGGTTTCCCGGGGAGCTGTTTTTT. It yields the protein CASSTTGFPGELFF. Supplemented by reference TRBV5-4 and TRBJ2-2, the full variable domain reads ETGVTQSPTHLIKTRGQQVTLRCSSQSGHNTVSWYQQALGQGPQFIFQYYREEENGRGNFPPRFSGLQFPNYSSELNVNALELDDSALYLCASSTTGFPGELFFGEGSRLTVL.